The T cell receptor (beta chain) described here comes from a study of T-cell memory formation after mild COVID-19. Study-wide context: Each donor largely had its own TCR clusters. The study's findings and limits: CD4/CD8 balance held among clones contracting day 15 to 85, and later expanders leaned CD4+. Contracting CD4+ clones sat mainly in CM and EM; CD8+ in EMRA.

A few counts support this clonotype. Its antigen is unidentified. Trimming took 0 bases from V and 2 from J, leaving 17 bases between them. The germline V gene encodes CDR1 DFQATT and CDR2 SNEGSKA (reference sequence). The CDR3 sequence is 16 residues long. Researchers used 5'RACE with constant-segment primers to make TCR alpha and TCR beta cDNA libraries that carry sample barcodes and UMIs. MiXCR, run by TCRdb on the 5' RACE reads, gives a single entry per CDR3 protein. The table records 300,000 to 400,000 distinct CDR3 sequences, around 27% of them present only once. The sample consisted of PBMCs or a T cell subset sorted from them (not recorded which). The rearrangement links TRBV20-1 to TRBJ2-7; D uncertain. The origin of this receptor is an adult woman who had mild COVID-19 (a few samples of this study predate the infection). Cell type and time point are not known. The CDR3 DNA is TGCAGTGCTAGAGATCCTGCAAAGGGTGCAACCTACGAGCAGTACTTC. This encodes CSARDPAKGATYEQYF.